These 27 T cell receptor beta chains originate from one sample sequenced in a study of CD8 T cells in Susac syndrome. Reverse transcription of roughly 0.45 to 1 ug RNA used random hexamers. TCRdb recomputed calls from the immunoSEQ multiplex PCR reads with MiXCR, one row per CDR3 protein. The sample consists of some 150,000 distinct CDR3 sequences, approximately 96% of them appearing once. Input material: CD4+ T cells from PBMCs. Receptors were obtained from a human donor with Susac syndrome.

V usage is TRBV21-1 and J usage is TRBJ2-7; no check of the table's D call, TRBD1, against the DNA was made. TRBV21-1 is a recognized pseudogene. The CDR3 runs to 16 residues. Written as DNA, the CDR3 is TGTGCCAGCAGCAAAGCGGGACAGGGGAGCTCCTACGAGCAGTACTTC. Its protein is CASSKAGQGSSYEQYF.

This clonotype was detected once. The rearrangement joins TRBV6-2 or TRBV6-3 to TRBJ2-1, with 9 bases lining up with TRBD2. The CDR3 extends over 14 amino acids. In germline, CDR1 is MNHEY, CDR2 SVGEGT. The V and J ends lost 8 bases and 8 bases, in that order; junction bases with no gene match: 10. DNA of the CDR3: TGTGCCAGCGTGGGTCGCGGGGGGGCCCATGAGCAGTTCTTC. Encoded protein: CASVGRGGAHEQFF.

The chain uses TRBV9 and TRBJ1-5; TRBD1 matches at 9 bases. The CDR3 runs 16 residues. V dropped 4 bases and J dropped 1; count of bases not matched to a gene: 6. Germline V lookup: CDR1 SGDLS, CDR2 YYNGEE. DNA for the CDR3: TGTGCCAGCAGCTCCGGACAGGGGAAGAGCAATCAGCCCCAGCATTTT. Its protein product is CASSSGQGKSNQPQHF.

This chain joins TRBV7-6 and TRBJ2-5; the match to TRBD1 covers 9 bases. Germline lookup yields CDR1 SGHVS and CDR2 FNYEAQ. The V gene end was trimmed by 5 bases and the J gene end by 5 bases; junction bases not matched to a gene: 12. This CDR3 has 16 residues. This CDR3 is CASSPTSGTGRETQYF. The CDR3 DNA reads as TGTGCCAGCAGCCCAACCTCCGGGACAGGGAGGGAGACCCAGTACTTC.

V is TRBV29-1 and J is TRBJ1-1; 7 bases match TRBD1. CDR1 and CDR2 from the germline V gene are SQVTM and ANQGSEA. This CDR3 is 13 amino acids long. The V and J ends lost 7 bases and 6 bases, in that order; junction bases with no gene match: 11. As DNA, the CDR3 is TGCAGCGGGAGGACCAGGCAGGGGGCTGAAGCTTTCTTT. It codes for CSGRTRQGAEAFF.

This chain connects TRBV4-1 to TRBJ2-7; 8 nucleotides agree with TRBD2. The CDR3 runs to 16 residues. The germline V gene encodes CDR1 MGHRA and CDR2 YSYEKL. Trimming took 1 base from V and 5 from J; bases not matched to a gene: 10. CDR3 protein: CASSQGSGVGRDEQYF. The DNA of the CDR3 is TGCGCCAGCAGCCAAGGTTCCGGGGTCGGGAGGGACGAGCAGTACTTC.

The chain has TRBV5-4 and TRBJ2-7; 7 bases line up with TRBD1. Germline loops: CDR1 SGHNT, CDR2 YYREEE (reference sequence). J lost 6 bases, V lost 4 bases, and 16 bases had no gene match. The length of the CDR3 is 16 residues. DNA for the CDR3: TGTGCCAGCAGCCCCATGTCTAACGGACAGGACGGCGAGCAGTACTTC. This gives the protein CASSPMSNGQDGEQYF.

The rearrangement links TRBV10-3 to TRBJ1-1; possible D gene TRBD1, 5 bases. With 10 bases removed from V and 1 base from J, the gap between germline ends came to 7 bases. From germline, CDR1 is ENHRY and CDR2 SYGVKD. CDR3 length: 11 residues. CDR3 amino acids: CATQGNTEAFF. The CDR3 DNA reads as TGTGCCACCCAGGGGAACACTGAAGCTTTCTTT.

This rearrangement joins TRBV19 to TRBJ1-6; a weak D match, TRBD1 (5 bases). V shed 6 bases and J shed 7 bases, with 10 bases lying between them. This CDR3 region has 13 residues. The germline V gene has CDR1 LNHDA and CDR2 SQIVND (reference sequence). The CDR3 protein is CASRAGRNSPLHF. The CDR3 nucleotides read TGTGCCAGTAGGGCAGGGCGGAATTCACCCCTCCACTTT.

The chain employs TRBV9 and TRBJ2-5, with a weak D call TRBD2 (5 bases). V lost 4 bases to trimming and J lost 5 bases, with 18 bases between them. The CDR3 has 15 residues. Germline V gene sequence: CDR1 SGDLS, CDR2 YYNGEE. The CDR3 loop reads CASSFENGLGETQYF. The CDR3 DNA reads TGTGCCAGCAGCTTCGAAAACGGACTGGGGGAGACCCAGTACTTC.

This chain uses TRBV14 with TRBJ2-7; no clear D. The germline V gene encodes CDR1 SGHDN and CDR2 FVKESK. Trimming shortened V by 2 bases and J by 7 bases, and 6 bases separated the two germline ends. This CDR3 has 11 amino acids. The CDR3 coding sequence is TGTGCCAGCAGCCAATCGGAAGAGCAGTACTTC. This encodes CASSQSEEQYF.

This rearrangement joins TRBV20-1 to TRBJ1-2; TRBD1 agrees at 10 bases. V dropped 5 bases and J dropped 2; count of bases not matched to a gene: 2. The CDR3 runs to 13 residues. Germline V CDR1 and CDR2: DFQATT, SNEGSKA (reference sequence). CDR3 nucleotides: TGCAGTGCTCCGGGACAGGGGAACTATGGCTACACCTTC. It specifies CSAPGQGNYGYTF.

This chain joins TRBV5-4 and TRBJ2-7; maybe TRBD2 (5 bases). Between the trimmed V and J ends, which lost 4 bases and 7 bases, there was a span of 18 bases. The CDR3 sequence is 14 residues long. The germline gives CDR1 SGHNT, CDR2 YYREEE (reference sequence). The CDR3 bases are TGTGCCAGCAGCCCCGAAGCAACGACGGGGGAGCAGTACTTC. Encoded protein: CASSPEATTGEQYF.

CDR3 sequence: CASSSPETQYF. The CDR3 nucleotides are TGTGCCAGCAGCTCCCCGGAGACCCAGTACTTC. V is TRBV11-3 and J is TRBJ2-5, with D uncertain. The germline V gene encodes CDR1 SGHNT and CDR2 YENEEA. CDR3 size: 11 residues. V was pared by 4 bases and J by 5 bases, with 5 bases between.

The CDR3 protein is CASSPILGEPQHF. CDR3 DNA: TGTGCCAGCTCACCGATCCTGGGGGAGCCCCAGCATTTT. V is TRBV18 and J is TRBJ1-5; a weak D match, TRBD1 (5 bases). The CDR3 length is 13 residues. Germline CDR1 reads KGHSH; CDR2 reads LQKENI. Between the trimmed V and J ends, which lost 3 bases and 8 bases, there was a span of 11 bases.

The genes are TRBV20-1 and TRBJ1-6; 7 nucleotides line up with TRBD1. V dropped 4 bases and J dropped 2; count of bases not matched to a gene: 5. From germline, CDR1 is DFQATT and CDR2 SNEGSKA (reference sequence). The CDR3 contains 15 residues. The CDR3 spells CSATRQGTYNSPLHF. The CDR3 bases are TGCAGTGCTACCCGACAGGGCACCTATAATTCACCCCTCCACTTT.

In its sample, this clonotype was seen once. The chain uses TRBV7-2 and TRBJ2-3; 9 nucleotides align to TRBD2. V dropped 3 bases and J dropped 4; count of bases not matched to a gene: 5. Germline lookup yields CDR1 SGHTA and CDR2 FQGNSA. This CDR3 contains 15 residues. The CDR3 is CASSFDSGSADTQYF. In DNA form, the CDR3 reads TGTGCCAGCAGCTTCGATAGCGGGAGCGCAGATACGCAGTATTTT.

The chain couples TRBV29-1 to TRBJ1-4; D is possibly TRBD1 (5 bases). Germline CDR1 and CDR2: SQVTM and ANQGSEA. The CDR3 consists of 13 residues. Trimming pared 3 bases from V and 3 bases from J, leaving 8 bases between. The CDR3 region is CSVEEGSNEKLFF. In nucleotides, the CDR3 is TGCAGCGTTGAGGAGGGGTCTAATGAAAAACTGTTTTTT.

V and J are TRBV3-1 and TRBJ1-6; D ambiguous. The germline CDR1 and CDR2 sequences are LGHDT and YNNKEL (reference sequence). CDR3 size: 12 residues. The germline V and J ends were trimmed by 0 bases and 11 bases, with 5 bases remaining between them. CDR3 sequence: CASSQDGPPLHF. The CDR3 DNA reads TGTGCCAGCAGCCAAGATGGACCACCCCTCCACTTT.

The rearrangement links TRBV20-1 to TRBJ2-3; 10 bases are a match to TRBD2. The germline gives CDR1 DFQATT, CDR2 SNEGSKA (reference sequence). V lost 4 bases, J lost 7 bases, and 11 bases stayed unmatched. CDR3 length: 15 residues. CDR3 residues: CSATLTSGVANTQYF. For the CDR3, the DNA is TGCAGTGCTACGCTTACTAGCGGGGTTGCAAATACGCAGTATTTT.

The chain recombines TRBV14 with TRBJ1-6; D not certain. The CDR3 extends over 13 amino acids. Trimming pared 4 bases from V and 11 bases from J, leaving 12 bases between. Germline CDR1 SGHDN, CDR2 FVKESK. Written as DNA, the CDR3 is TGTGCCAGCAGCCTCAGCCCTGCTGCACCCCTCCACTTT. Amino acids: CASSLSPAAPLHF. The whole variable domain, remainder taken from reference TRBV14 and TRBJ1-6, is EAGVTQFPSHSVIEKGQTVTLRCDPISGHDNLYWYRRVMGKEIKFLLHFVKESKQDESGMPNNRFLAERTGGTYSTLKVQPAELEDSGVYFCASSLSPAAPLHFGNGTRLTVT.

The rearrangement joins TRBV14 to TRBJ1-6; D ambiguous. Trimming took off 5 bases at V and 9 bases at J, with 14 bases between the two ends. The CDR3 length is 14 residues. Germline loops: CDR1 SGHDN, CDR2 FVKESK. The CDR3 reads CASSFLGVASPLHF. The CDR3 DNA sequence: TGTGCCAGCAGCTTCCTGGGTGTTGCTTCACCCCTCCACTTT.

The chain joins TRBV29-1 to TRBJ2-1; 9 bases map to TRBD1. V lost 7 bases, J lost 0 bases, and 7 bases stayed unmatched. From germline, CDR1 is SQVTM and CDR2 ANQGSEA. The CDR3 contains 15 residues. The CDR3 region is CSAGTGSSSYNEQFF. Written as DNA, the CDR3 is TGCAGCGCCGGGACAGGGTCGAGCTCCTACAATGAGCAGTTCTTC.

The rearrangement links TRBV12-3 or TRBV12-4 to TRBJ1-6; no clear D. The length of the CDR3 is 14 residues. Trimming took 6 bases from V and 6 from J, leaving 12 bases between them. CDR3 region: CASRKNVGNSPLHF. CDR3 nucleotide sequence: TGTGCCAGCAGGAAGAACGTGGGTAATTCACCCCTCCACTTT.

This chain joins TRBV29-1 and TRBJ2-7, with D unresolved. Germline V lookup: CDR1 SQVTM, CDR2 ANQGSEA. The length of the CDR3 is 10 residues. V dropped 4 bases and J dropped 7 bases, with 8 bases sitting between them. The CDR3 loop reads CSVGEREQYF. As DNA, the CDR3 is TGCAGCGTTGGGGAACGAGAGCAGTACTTC.

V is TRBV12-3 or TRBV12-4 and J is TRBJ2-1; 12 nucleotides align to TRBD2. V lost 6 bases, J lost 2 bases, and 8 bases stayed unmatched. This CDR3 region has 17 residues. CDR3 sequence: CASSLWLAGGPYNEQFF. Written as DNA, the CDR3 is TGTGCCAGCAGCTTATGGCTAGCGGGGGGGCCCTACAATGAGCAGTTCTTC.

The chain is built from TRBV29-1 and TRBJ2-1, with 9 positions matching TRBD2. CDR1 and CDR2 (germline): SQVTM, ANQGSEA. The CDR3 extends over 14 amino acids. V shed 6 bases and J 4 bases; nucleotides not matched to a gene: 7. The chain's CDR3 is CSVPGRGGYNEQFF. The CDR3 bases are TGCAGCGTCCCCGGGCGGGGGGGGTACAATGAGCAGTTCTTC.